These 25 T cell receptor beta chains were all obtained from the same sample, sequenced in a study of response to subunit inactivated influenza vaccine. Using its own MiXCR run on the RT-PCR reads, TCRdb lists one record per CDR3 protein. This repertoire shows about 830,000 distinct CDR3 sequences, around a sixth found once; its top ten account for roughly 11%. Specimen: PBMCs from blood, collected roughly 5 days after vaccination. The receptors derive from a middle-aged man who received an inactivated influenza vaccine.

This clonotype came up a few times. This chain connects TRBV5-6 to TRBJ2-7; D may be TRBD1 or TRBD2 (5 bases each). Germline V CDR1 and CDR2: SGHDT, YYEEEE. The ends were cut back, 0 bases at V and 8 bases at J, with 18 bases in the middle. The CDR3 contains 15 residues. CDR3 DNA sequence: TGTGCCAGCAGCTTGGCCTCCGGGACGTTTAACAAGCAGTACTTC. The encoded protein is CASSLASGTFNKQYF.

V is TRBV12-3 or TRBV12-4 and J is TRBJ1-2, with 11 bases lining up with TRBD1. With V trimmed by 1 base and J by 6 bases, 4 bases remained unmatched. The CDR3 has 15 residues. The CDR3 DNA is TGTGCCAGCAGTTTAGGCGTGGACAGGGGGCATGGCTACACCTTC. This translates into CASSLGVDRGHGYTF.

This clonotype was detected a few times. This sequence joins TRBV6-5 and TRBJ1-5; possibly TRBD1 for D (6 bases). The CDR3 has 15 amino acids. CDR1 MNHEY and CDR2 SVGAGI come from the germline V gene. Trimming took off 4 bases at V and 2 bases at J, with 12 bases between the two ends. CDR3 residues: CASSLVPGGNQPQHF. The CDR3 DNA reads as TGTGCCAGCAGTTTGGTGCCAGGGGGCAATCAGCCCCAGCATTTT.

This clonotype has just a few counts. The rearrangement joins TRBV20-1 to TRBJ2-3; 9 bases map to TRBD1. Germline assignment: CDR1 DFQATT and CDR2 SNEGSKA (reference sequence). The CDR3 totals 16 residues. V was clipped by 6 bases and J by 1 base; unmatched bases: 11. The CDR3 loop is CSAQGGTGGRTDTQYF. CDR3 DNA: TGCAGTGCCCAAGGCGGCACAGGGGGCCGCACAGATACGCAGTATTTT.

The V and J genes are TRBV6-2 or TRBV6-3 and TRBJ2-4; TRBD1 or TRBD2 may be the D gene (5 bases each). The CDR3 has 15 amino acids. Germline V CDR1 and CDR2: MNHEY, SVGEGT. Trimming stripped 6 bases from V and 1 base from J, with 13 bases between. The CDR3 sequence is CASSTSGAAKNIQYF. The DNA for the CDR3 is TGTGCCAGCAGCACCTCCGGGGCCGCCAAAAACATTCAGTACTTC.

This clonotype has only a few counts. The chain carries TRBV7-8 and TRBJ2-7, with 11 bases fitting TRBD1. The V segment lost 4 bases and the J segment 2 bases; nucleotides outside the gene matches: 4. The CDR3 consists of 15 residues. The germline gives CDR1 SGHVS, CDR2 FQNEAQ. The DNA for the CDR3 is TGTGCCAGCAGCTCTAGGGACAGGGGGGCCTACGAGCAGTACTTC. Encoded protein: CASSSRDRGAYEQYF. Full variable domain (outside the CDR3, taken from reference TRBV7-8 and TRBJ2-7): GAGVSQSPRYKVAKRGQDVALRCDPISGHVSLFWYQQALGQGPEFLTYFQNEAQLDKSGLPSDRFFAERPEGSVSTLKIQRTQQEDSAVYLCASSSRDRGAYEQYFGPGTRLTVT.

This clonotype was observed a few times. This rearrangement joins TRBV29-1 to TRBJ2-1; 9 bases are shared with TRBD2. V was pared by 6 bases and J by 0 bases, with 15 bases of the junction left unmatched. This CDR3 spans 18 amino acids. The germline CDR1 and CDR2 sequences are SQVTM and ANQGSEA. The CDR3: CSVPARWAGGNSYNEQFF. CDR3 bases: TGCAGCGTCCCGGCTCGGTGGGCGGGAGGGAACTCCTACAATGAGCAGTTCTTC.

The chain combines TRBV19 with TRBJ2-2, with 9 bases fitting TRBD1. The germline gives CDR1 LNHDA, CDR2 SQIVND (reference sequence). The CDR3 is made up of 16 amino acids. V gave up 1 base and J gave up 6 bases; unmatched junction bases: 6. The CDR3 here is CASSIGVGTGPGELFF. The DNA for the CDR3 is TGTGCCAGTAGTATAGGGGTCGGGACAGGGCCCGGGGAGCTGTTTTTT.

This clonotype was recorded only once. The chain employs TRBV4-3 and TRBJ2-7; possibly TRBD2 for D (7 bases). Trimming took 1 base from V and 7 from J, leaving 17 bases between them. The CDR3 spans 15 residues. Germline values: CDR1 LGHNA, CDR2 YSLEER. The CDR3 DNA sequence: TGCGCCAGCAGCCAAGCTTATTCGGGGGGCAGGGAGCAGTACTTC. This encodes CASSQAYSGGREQYF.

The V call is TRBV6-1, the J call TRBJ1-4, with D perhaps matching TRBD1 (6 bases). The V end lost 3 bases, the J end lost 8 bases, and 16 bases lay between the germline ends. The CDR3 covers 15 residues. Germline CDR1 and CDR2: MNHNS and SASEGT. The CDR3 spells CASSEQQGSGEKLFF. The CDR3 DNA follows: TGTGCCAGCAGTGAGCAACAGGGTAGTGGGGAAAAACTGTTTTTT.

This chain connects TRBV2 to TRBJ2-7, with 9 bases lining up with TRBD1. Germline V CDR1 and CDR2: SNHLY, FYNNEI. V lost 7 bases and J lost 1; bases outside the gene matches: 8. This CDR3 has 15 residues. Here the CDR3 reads CASTLGGTGSYEQYF. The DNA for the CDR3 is TGTGCCAGCACCCTGGGCGGGACAGGGTCCTACGAGCAGTACTTC.

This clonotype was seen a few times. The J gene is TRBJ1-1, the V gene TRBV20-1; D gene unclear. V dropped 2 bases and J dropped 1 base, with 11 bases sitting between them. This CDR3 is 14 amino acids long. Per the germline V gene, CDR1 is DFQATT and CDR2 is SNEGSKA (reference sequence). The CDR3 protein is CSARTLHGNTEAFF. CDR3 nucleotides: TGCAGTGCTAGAACCTTACACGGGAACACTGAAGCTTTCTTT.

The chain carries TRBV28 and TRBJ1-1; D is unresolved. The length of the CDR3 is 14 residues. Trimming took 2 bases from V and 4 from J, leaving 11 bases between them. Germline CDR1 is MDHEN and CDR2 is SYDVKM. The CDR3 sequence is CASSLGRKGTEAFF. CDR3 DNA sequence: TGTGCCAGCAGTTTAGGCAGGAAGGGCACTGAAGCTTTCTTT.

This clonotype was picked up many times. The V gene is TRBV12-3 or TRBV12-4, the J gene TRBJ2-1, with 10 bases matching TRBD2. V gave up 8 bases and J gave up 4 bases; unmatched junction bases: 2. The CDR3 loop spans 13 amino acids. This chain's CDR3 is CASETSGYNEQFF. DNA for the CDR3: TGTGCCAGCGAGACTAGCGGGTACAATGAGCAGTTCTTC.

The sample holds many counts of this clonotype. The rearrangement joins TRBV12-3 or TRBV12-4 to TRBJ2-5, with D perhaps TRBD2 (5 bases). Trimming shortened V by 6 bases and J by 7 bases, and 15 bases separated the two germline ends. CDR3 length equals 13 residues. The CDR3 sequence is CASRKSGDWTQYF. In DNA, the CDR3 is TGTGCCAGCAGGAAGAGCGGAGATTGGACCCAGTACTTC.

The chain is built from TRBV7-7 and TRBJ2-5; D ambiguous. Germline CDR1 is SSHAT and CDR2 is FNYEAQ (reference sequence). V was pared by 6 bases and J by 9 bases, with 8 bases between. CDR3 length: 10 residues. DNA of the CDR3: TGTGCCAGCAGTCTCCGGGCCCAGTACTTC. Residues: CASSLRAQYF. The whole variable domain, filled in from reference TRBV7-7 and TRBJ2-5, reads GAGVSQSPRYKVTKRGQDVTLRCDPISSHATLYWYQQALGQGPEFLTYFNYEAQPDKSGLPSDRFSAERPEGSISTLTIQRTEQRDSAMYRCASSLRAQYFGPGTRLLVL.

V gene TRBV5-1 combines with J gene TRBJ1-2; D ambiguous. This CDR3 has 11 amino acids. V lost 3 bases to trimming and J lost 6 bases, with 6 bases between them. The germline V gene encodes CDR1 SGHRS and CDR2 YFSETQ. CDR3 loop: CASSSKDGYTF. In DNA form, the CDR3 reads TGCGCCAGCAGCTCGAAGGATGGCTACACCTTC.

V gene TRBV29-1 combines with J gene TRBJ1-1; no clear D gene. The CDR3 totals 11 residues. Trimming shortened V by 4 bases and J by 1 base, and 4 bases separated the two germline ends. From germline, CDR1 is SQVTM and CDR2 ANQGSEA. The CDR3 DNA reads TGCAGCGTTGTGTCGAACACTGAAGCTTTCTTT. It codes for CSVVSNTEAFF.

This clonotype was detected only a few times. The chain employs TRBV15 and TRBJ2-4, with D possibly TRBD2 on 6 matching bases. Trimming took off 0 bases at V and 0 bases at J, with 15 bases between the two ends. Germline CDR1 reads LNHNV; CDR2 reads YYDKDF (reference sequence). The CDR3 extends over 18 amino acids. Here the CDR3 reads CATSRDVIRGVAKNIQYF. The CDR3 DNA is TGTGCCACCAGCAGAGACGTGATCCGCGGGGTAGCCAAAAACATTCAGTACTTC.

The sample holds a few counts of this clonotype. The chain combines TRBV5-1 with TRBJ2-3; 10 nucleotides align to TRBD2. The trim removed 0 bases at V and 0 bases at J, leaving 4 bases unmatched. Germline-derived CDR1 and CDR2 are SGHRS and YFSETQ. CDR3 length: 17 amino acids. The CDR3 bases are TGCGCCAGCAGCTTGGAACCAGCGGGGGGGAGCACAGATACGCAGTATTTT. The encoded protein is CASSLEPAGGSTDTQYF.

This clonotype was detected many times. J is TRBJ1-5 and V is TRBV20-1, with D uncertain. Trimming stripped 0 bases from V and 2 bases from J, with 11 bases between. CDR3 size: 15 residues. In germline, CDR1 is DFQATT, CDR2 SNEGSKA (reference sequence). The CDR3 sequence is CSARDLASGNQPQHF. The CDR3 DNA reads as TGCAGTGCTAGAGATTTGGCTTCGGGCAATCAGCCCCAGCATTTT.

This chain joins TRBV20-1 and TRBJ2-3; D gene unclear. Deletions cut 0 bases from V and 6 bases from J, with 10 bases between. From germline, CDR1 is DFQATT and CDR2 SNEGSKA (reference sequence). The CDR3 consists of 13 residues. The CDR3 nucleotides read TGCAGTGCTAGAGAAAGTAAACCCGATACGCAGTATTTT. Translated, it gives CSARESKPDTQYF.

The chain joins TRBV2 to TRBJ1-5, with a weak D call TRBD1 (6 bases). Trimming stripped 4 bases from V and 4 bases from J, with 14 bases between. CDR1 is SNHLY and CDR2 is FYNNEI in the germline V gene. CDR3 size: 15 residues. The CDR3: CASSVEQGRNQPQHF. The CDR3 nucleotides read TGTGCCAGCAGTGTAGAACAGGGCCGAAATCAGCCCCAGCATTTT.

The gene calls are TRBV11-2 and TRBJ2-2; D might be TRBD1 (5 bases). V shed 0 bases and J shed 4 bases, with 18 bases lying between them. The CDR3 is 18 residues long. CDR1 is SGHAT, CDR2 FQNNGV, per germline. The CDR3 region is CASSLEYWGQMGTGELFF. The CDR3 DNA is TGTGCCAGCAGCTTAGAGTATTGGGGCCAGATGGGCACCGGGGAGCTGTTTTTT.

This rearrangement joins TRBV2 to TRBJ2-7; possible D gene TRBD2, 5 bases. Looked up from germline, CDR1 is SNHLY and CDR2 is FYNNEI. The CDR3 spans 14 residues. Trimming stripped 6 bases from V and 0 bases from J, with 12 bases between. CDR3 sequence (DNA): TGTGCCAGCAGCGAGGCTAGCAGCTCCTACGAGCAGTACTTC. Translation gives CASSEASSSYEQYF.